The 19 T cell receptor beta chains below all came from one sample that was sequenced in a study of T cell changes during pregnancy in multiple sclerosis. Using immunoSEQ multiplex PCR, the repertoire was profiled, and TCRdb retains in-frame clones only, with some absent. The repertoire holds nearly 80,000 clones, with 85% to 95% as singletons. The material sequenced was CD4+ T cells from peripheral blood mononuclear cells, taken before pregnancy. Every receptor here comes from a female donor with multiple sclerosis, enrolled in a pregnancy study.

The chain links TRBV7-9 to TRBJ1-1; tentatively, D is TRBD1 (5 bases). Germline CDR1 SEHNR, CDR2 FQNEAQ (reference sequence). The length of the CDR3 is 13 residues. V was clipped by 2 bases and J by 5 bases, with 9 bases between them. The CDR3 coding sequence is TGTGCCAGCAGCTTAAGGGGCGGAACTGAAGCTTTCTTT. This sequence encodes CASSLRGGTEAFF.

This sequence joins TRBV19 and TRBJ2-1; 7 bases map to TRBD2. This CDR3 spans 14 amino acids. Per germline, CDR1 LNHDA and CDR2 SQIVND (reference sequence). Trimming cost V 3 bases and J 7 bases; bases outside gene matches: 6. CDR3 sequence: CASSMTSIWNEQFF. The DNA for the CDR3 is TGTGCCAGTAGTATGACTAGCATTTGGAATGAGCAGTTCTTC.

The rearrangement links TRBV28 to TRBJ2-7; 7 nucleotides agree with TRBD2. Trimming at V came to 6 bases and at J to 7 bases, leaving 18 bases not matched to a gene. Germline V gives CDR1 MDHEN, CDR2 SYDVKM. The CDR3 runs 16 residues. The CDR3 reads CASSRFTSVRFREQYF. The CDR3 region has the DNA TGTGCCAGCAGCCGATTCACTAGCGTTCGGTTTCGGGAGCAGTACTTC. The full variable domain, completed using reference TRBV28 and TRBJ2-7, is DVKVTQSSRYLVKRTGEKVFLECVQDMDHENMFWYRQDPGLGLRLIYFSYDVKMKEKGDIPEGYSVSREKKERFSLILESASTNQTSMYLCASSRFTSVRFREQYFGPGTRLTVT.

This chain links TRBV28 with TRBJ1-2; D is unclear. With 3 bases removed from V and 4 bases from J, the gap between germline ends came to 15 bases. This CDR3 spans 15 amino acids. The germline CDR1 and CDR2 sequences are MDHEN and SYDVKM. In nucleotides, the CDR3 is TGTGCCAGCAGTTTGAGGAGGGCCTTCTCCTATGGCTACACCTTC. Amino acids: CASSLRRAFSYGYTF.

This chain connects TRBV29-1 to TRBJ2-1; TRBD2 is a possible D gene (6 bases). The CDR3 is made up of 15 amino acids. The V end was cut by 3 bases, the J end by 0 bases, with 12 bases between. Germline V gene sequence: CDR1 SQVTM, CDR2 ANQGSEA. The CDR3 DNA sequence: TGCAGCGTTGACCCCGGGACTCCCTCCTACAATGAGCAGTTCTTC. Translated: CSVDPGTPSYNEQFF.

V usage is TRBV6-6 and J usage is TRBJ1-1; TRBD1 might be the D (5 bases). This CDR3 is 15 amino acids long. Germline CDR1 and CDR2: MNHNY and SVGAGI (reference sequence). The V end lost 0 bases, the J end lost 2 bases, and 10 bases lay between the germline ends. CDR3 in amino acids: CASSYSWGGNTEAFF. The CDR3, as DNA: TGTGCCAGCAGTTACTCGTGGGGGGGAAACACTGAAGCTTTCTTT.

The rearrangement joins TRBV7-8 to TRBJ2-5; 8 bases are shared with TRBD1. The CDR3 totals 18 residues. The J segment lost 5 bases and the V segment lost 4 bases, leaving 18 bases of the junction unmatched. Germline assignment: CDR1 SGHVS and CDR2 FQNEAQ. The CDR3, as DNA: TGTGCCAGCAGCTCGCTGTTATTAGGACAGGGAAGGAGGGAGACCCAGTACTTC. Protein product: CASSSLLLGQGRRETQYF.

V is TRBV19 and J is TRBJ2-1, with 8 bases aligning to TRBD2. The V and J ends lost 2 bases and 3 bases, in that order; junction bases with no gene match: 3. The CDR3 covers 15 residues. Germline CDR1 reads LNHDA; CDR2 reads SQIVND (reference sequence). The CDR3 DNA follows: TGTGCCAGTAGTATACCGGGGGGGGACTACAATGAGCAGTTCTTC. This sequence encodes CASSIPGGDYNEQFF.

The gene calls are TRBV28 and TRBJ2-7; D remains unclear. The germline V and J ends were trimmed by 10 bases and 12 bases, with 13 bases remaining between them. CDR1 and CDR2 (germline): MDHEN, SYDVKM. This CDR3 region has 9 residues. The CDR3 protein is CAINRPRYF. In DNA form, the CDR3 reads TGTGCCATAAACCGTCCGCGGTACTTC.

This sequence joins TRBV6-1 and TRBJ2-1; the match to TRBD2 covers 7 bases. J lost 4 bases, V lost 2 bases, and 8 bases had no gene match. Germline CDR1 and CDR2: MNHNS and SASEGT. The CDR3 runs to 16 residues. CDR3 bases: TGTGCCAGCAGTGAAATTAGCGGGCGAGCATACAATGAGCAGTTCTTC. It yields the protein CASSEISGRAYNEQFF.

For the CDR3, the DNA is TGTGCCAGTAGTATAGTCGCGGGAGAGGGCGATGAGCAGTTCTTC. Translated: CASSIVAGEGDEQFF. The genes are TRBV19 and TRBJ2-1; 7 bases fit TRBD2. Germline assignment: CDR1 LNHDA and CDR2 SQIVND (reference sequence). With V trimmed by 1 base and J by 8 bases, 8 bases remained unmatched. This CDR3 has 15 amino acids.

The chain couples TRBV2 to TRBJ1-1; perhaps TRBD1 as D (6 bases). In germline, CDR1 is SNHLY, CDR2 FYNNEI. The V and J ends lost 6 bases and 1 base respectively, with 12 bases between them. The CDR3 length is 14 residues. Here the CDR3 reads CASRQTGQNTEAFF. In DNA form, the CDR3 reads TGTGCCAGCAGGCAAACGGGACAGAACACTGAAGCTTTCTTT.

The rearrangement uses TRBV7-3 and TRBJ1-5; TRBD1 might be the D (6 bases). The CDR3 covers 13 residues. Germline V gene sequence: CDR1 SGHTA, CDR2 FQGTGA. The V gene lost 5 bases and the J gene lost 5 bases, with 10 bases spanning the gap. The CDR3 DNA reads as TGTGCCAGCAGCGTGGCAGGGGATCAGCCCCAGCATTTT. The encoded protein is CASSVAGDQPQHF.

This chain joins TRBV7-8 and TRBJ2-7; a weak D match, TRBD2 (6 bases). V lost 1 base, J lost 0 bases, and 10 bases lay in between. CDR3 length: 15 residues. The germline V gene encodes CDR1 SGHVS and CDR2 FQNEAQ. The CDR3 is CASSLGGGASYEQYF. Here the CDR3 DNA reads TGTGCCAGCAGCTTAGGTGGCGGGGCCTCCTACGAGCAGTACTTC.

This chain joins TRBV29-1 and TRBJ2-3, with 9 nucleotides matching TRBD1. V was pared by 2 bases and J by 2 bases, with 8 bases of the junction left unmatched. The germline gives CDR1 SQVTM, CDR2 ANQGSEA. This CDR3 contains 16 residues. In nucleotides, the CDR3 is TGCAGCGTTGAACCGCGGACAGGGGCCCTCACAGATACGCAGTATTTT. Translating gives CSVEPRTGALTDTQYF.

This clone has only a few counts. V usage is TRBV30 and J usage is TRBJ1-1; D might be TRBD1 (5 bases). The CDR3 spans 13 residues. Trimming pared 5 bases from V and 1 base from J, leaving 11 bases between. CDR1 and CDR2 (germline): GTSNPN, SVGIG (reference sequence). CDR3 DNA: TGTGCCTGGGGAAAAGGGGCGAACACTGAAGCTTTCTTT. This translates into CAWGKGANTEAFF.

The chain uses TRBV29-1 and TRBJ1-2; a weak D match, TRBD1 (6 bases). The V gene lost 6 bases and the J gene lost 4 bases, with 15 bases spanning the gap. Germline V gene lookup returns CDR1 SQVTM and CDR2 ANQGSEA. The CDR3 totals 13 residues. The CDR3 DNA follows: TGCAGCGTCCCCCCCGTAGGGGGCTATGGCTACACCTTC. Translated: CSVPPVGGYGYTF.

The V and J genes are TRBV18 and TRBJ2-1; D might be TRBD1 (6 bases). Germline-derived CDR1 and CDR2 are KGHSH and LQKENI. V was cut by 6 bases and J by 9 bases, with 15 bases left in between. CDR3 length: 13 amino acids. Here the CDR3 reads CASSGAGRGEQFF. For the CDR3, the DNA is TGTGCCAGCTCGGGGGCAGGGCGAGGTGAGCAGTTCTTC. The full variable domain, completed using reference TRBV18 and TRBJ2-1, is NAGVMQNPRHLVRRRGQEARLRCSPMKGHSHVYWYRQLPEEGLKFMVYLQKENIIDESGMPKERFSAEFPKEGPSILRIQQVVRGDSAAYFCASSGAGRGEQFFGPGTRLTVL.

The chain carries TRBV6-6 and TRBJ1-4, with a weak D call TRBD1 (5 bases). This CDR3 region has 16 residues. Per the germline V gene, CDR1 is MNHNY and CDR2 is SVGAGI (reference sequence). With 0 bases removed from V and 7 bases from J, the gap between germline ends came to 15 bases. For the CDR3, the DNA is TGTGCCAGCAGTTACTCGTCCAACAGGTTTAGTGAAAAACTGTTTTTT. Amino acid sequence: CASSYSSNRFSEKLFF.